This TCR beta chain was found in a study of T cell responses to AZD1222 COVID-19 vaccine. Germline assignment: CDR1 SGHTA and CDR2 FQGNSA. With V trimmed by 4 bases and J by 13 bases, 5 bases remained unmatched. CDR3 length equals 14 residues. Profiling relied on immunoSEQ multiplex PCR, and the TCRdb table lists in-frame clones only, not all of them. The table lists 100,000 to 150,000 clones, about 91% of them singletons. This receptor was obtained from an adult in good health. The J gene is TRBJ2-1, the V gene TRBV7-2; 15 bases align to TRBD2. The specimen comprised peripheral blood, sampled on day 0 of AZD1222 vaccination. The CDR3 DNA follows: TGTGCCAGCAGCTCAGGACTAGCGGGGGGGCTTCAGTTCTTC. Amino acid sequence: CASSSGLAGGLQFF.